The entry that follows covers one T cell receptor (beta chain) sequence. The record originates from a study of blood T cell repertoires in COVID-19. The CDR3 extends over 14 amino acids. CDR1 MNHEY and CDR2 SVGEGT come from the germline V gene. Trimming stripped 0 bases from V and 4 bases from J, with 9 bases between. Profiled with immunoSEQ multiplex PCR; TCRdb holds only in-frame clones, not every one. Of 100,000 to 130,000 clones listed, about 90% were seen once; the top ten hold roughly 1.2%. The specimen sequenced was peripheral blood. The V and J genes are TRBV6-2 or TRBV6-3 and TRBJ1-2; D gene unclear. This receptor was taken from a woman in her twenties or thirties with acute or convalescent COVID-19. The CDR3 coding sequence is TGTGCCAGCAGTTACTCGTCTGTCAGCTATGGCTACACCTTC. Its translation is CASSYSSVSYGYTF.